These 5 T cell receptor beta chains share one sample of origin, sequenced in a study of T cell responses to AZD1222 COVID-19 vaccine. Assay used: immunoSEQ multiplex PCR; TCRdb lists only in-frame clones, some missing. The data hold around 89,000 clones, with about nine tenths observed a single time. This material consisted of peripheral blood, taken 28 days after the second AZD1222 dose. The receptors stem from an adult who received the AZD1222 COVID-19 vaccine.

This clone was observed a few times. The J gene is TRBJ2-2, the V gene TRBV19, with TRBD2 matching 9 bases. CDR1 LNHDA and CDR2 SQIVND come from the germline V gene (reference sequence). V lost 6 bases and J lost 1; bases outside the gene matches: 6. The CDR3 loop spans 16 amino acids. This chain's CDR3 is CASSTLAGMNTGELFF. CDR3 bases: TGTGCCAGTAGCACTCTAGCGGGGATGAACACCGGGGAGCTGTTTTTT.

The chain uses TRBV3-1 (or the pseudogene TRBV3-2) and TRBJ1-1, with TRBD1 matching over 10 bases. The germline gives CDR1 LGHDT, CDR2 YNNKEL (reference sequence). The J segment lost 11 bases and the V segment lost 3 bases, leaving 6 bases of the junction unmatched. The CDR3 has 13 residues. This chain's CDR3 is CASSQRGQGQAFF. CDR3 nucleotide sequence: TGTGCCAGCAGCCAGAGGGGACAGGGGCAGGCTTTCTTT.

Here the CDR3 DNA reads TGTGCCAGCAGCCAAGACGGGACTTTCAATCAGCCCCAGCATTTT. Protein: CASSQDGTFNQPQHF. This rearrangement joins TRBV3-1 (or the pseudogene TRBV3-2) to TRBJ1-5; perhaps TRBD1 as D (5 bases). V was cut by 0 bases and J by 3 bases, with 9 bases left in between. The CDR3 runs 15 residues. Germline CDR1 reads LGHDT; CDR2 reads YNNKEL (reference sequence).

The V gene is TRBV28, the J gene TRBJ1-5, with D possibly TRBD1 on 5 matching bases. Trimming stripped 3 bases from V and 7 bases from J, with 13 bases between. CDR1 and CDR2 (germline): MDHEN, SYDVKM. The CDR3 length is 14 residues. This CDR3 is CASSFGGAGQPQHF. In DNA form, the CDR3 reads TGTGCCAGCAGTTTCGGTGGGGCGGGGCAGCCCCAGCATTTT.

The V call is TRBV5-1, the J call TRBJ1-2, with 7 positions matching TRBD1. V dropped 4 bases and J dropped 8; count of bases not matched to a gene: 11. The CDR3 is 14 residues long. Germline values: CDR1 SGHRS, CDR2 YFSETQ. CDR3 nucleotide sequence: TGCGCCAGCAGCATAACGACAGGGACCGAGGGCTACACCTTC. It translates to CASSITTGTEGYTF. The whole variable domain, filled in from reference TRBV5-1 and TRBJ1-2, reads KAGVTQTPRYLIKTRGQQVTLSCSPISGHRSVSWYQQTPGQGLQFLFEYFSETQRNKGNFPGRFSGRQFSNSRSEMNVSTLELGDSALYLCASSITTGTEGYTFGSGTRLTVV.